Shown below are 10 T cell receptor beta chains from a single sample sequenced in a study of control samples from healthy donors and cancer patients. The table came from immunoSEQ multiplex PCR; TCRdb's copy has only in-frame clones and leaves some out. This table holds about 150,000 clones, 93% found once. The sequenced material came from blood. The receptors were gathered from a man aged 50-60 years in good health.

This clone was recorded only once. The gene calls are TRBV5-1 and TRBJ1-5; tentatively, D is TRBD1 (6 bases). The CDR3 has 13 residues. V lost 2 bases and J 5 bases, leaving 8 bases between the germline ends. Per germline, CDR1 SGHRS and CDR2 YFSETQ. This chain's CDR3 is CASSLQGDQPQHF. The DNA of the CDR3 is TGCGCCAGCAGCTTACAGGGAGATCAGCCCCAGCATTTT.

The V gene is TRBV19, the J gene TRBJ2-1; D is unclear. Trimming pared 4 bases from V and 5 bases from J, leaving 15 bases between. Germline values: CDR1 LNHDA, CDR2 SQIVND (reference sequence). The CDR3 length is 15 residues. CDR3 amino acids: CASSTYGSTNNEQFF. DNA for the CDR3: TGTGCCAGTAGTACTTACGGTAGCACTAACAATGAGCAGTTCTTC.

The chain carries TRBV10-1 and TRBJ1-1; D possibly corresponds to TRBD1 (5 bases). The CDR3 has 15 amino acids. The V end was cut by 0 bases, the J end by 0 bases, with 8 bases between. CDR1 and CDR2 (germline): WNHNN, SYGVQD (reference sequence). This CDR3 is CASSESKGMNTEAFF. CDR3 nucleotides: TGCGCCAGCAGTGAGTCGAAGGGGATGAACACTGAAGCTTTCTTT.

The sample holds one count of this clone. The genes are TRBV6-6 and TRBJ2-7, with 12 bases that match TRBD1. The trim removed 0 bases at V and 6 bases at J, leaving 3 bases unmatched. Germline assignment: CDR1 MNHNY and CDR2 SVGAGI (reference sequence). This CDR3 is 15 amino acids long. CDR3 sequence: CASSYSGTGGTEQYF. Written as DNA, the CDR3 is TGTGCCAGCAGTTACTCCGGGACAGGGGGCACCGAGCAGTACTTC.

The rearrangement uses TRBV28 and TRBJ2-7, with D possibly being TRBD1 (6 bases). CDR1 is MDHEN, CDR2 SYDVKM, per germline. Trimming cost V 4 bases and J 1 base, with 8 bases left between them. The CDR3 is 13 amino acids. CDR3 amino acids: CASSSGQSYEQYF. CDR3 sequence (DNA): TGTGCCAGCAGTTCCGGACAGTCCTACGAGCAGTACTTC.

The chain joins TRBV11-2 to TRBJ1-1; D is ambiguous. In germline, CDR1 is SGHAT, CDR2 FQNNGV. The CDR3 totals 13 residues. V was clipped by 2 bases and J by 6 bases, with 10 bases between them. The CDR3 nucleotides read TGTGCCAGCAGCTTACAAAAGGAGGCTGAAGCTTTCTTT. Translation gives CASSLQKEAEAFF.

This clone was counted a single time. The rearrangement joins TRBV12-1 to TRBJ2-7; TRBD1, the D gene given by the table, was not confirmed from the DNA. TRBV12-1 is a recognized pseudogene. This CDR3 region has 9 residues. The chain's CDR3 is CASQYEQYF. CDR3 nucleotide sequence: TGTGCCAGCCAATACGAGCAGTACTTC.

The V gene is TRBV5-5, the J gene TRBJ1-3; D remains ambiguous. The V gene's germline CDR1 is SGHKS and CDR2 YYEKEE (reference sequence). The CDR3 runs 14 residues. V was shortened by 2 bases and J by 8 bases, with 14 bases between the two germline ends. The CDR3, as DNA: TGTGCCAGCAGCTTCCCGTCGCCGGGAGACACCATATATTTT. Encoded protein: CASSFPSPGDTIYF.

The V and J genes are TRBV10-3 and TRBJ1-2; possibly TRBD1 for D (5 bases). This CDR3 comprises 15 residues. V was pared by 3 bases and J by 8 bases, with 19 bases between. Germline V lookup: CDR1 ENHRY, CDR2 SYGVKD. CDR3 sequence: CAISDVTGRGYGYTF. CDR3 in DNA: TGTGCCATCAGTGATGTAACAGGTCGGGGATACGGCTACACCTTC.

V gene TRBV19 combines with J gene TRBJ2-4; D uncertain. Per germline, CDR1 LNHDA and CDR2 SQIVND (reference sequence). The V and J ends lost 5 bases and 3 bases respectively, with 11 bases between them. The CDR3 has 14 amino acids. The CDR3 region has the DNA TGTGCCAGTAGTTTCGGGCGAAACAAAAACATTCAGTACTTC. Amino acid sequence: CASSFGRNKNIQYF.